These 6 T cell receptor beta chains originate from one sample sequenced in a study of control samples from healthy donors and cancer patients. The assay was immunoSEQ multiplex PCR, and TCRdb's table has in-frame clones only and misses some. The repertoire holds about 130,000 clones, roughly 87% seen once, with around 2% in the top ten. Sequenced material: blood. The source is a man between 18 and 35 years old in good health.

The chain is built from TRBV14 and TRBJ2-1; 14 positions match TRBD2. The CDR3 spans 19 residues. Trimming at V came to 2 bases and at J to 2 bases, leaving 8 bases not matched to a gene. Per germline, CDR1 SGHDN and CDR2 FVKESK. CDR3 loop: CASSQRLGLAGAPYNEQFF. The CDR3 DNA reads TGTGCCAGCAGCCAAAGGCTGGGACTAGCGGGAGCTCCCTACAATGAGCAGTTCTTC.

The V gene is TRBV19, the J gene TRBJ2-7, with TRBD1 as a possible D gene (6 bases). The CDR3 is made up of 17 amino acids. The ends were cut back, 5 bases at V and 1 base at J, with 21 bases in the middle. CDR1 and CDR2 (germline): LNHDA, SQIVND (reference sequence). The CDR3 protein is CASSPAHLLGGSYEQYF. The CDR3 DNA follows: TGTGCCAGTAGTCCGGCCCACCTCCTAGGGGGTTCCTACGAGCAGTACTTC.

This clone was detected only once. The V call is TRBV29-1, the J call TRBJ1-2; 7 bases line up with TRBD1. Unmatched junction bases numbered 7, after V lost 2 bases and J lost 4 bases. The CDR3 contains 14 residues. CDR1 SQVTM and CDR2 ANQGSEA come from the germline V gene. The CDR3 DNA follows: TGCAGCGTTGAACTTGACAGGGCCCTCTATGGCTACACCTTC. It is translated as CSVELDRALYGYTF. Together with reference TRBV29-1 and TRBJ1-2, the CDR3 gives the full variable domain: SAVISQKPSRDICQRGTSLTIQCQVDSQVTMMFWYRQQPGQSLTLIATANQGSEATYESGFVIDKFPISRPNLTFSTLTVSNMSPEDSSIYLCSVELDRALYGYTFGSGTRLTVV.

The chain joins TRBV9 to TRBJ1-1, with D possibly TRBD1 on 6 matching bases. Per the germline V gene, CDR1 is SGDLS and CDR2 is YYNGEE. Trimming shortened V by 2 bases and J by 5 bases, and 13 bases separated the two germline ends. This CDR3 is 14 amino acids long. Written as DNA, the CDR3 is TGTGCCAGCAGCGTGGGAACAGGGATAACTGAAGCTTTCTTT. Translated: CASSVGTGITEAFF.

A few counts support this clone. The V and J genes are TRBV6-2 or TRBV6-3 and TRBJ2-5; 7 positions match TRBD1. Unmatched junction bases numbered 4, after V lost 4 bases and J lost 5 bases. Germline assignment: CDR1 MNHEY and CDR2 SVGEGT. CDR3 length: 13 amino acids. The CDR3 DNA reads as TGTGCCAGCAGTTTGACAGGGCGGGAGACCCAGTACTTC. This gives the protein CASSLTGRETQYF.

Points on this clone: The same CDR3 arises from other DNA sequences in this sample as well. J is TRBJ1-3 and V is TRBV12-3 or TRBV12-4; D is ambiguous. This CDR3 contains 11 residues. V was pared by 1 base and J by 5 bases, with 0 bases between. CDR3 nucleotide sequence: TGTGCCAGCAGTTTAGGAAACACCATATATTTT. Residues: CASSLGNTIYF.